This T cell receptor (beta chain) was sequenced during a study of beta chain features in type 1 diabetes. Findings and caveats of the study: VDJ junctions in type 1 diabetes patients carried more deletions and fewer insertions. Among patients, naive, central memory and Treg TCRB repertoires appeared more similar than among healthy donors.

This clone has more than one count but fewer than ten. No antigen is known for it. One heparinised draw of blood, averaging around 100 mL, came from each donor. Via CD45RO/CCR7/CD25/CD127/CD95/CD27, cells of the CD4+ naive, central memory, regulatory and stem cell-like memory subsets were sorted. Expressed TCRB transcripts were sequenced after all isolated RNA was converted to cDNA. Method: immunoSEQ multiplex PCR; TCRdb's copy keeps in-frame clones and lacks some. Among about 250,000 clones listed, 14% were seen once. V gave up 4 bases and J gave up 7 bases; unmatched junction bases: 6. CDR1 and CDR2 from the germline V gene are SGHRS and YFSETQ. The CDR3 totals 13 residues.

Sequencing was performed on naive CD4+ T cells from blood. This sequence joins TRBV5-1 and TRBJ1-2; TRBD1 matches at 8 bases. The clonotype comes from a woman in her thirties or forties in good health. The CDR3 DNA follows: TGCGCCAGCAGCCGACCAGGGGGCCCTGGCTACACCTTC. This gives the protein CASSRPGGPGYTF.